These T cell receptor beta chains were read from a single sample in a study of blood T cell repertoires in COVID-19. Method: immunoSEQ multiplex PCR; TCRdb's copy keeps in-frame clones and lacks some. The sample shows 350,000 to 450,000 clones, around 86% of them seen only once. Sequences were obtained from PBMCs or T cells enriched from blood (not recorded which). These receptors were taken from a woman aged 45-59 years who had recovered from COVID-19. CDR3s include the opening cysteine and the closing phenylalanine or tryptophan. A D gene is named only where the DNA matches it firmly. Some rows mark clone size as missing; the rest say once, few, many or name a class of expanded clone.

j_gene | v_gene | d_gene | abundance | CDR3nt | CDR3aa
TRBJ1-1 | TRBV10-3 | TRBD1 | NA | TGTGCCATCAGTCAACTGACAGGGGGTAATGAAGCTTTCTTT | CAISQLTGGNEAFF
TRBJ2-2 | TRBV19 | NA | NA | TGTGCCAGTAGTTCCTTTGGGGGGATTAACACCGGGGAGCTGTTTTTT | CASSSFGGINTGELFF
TRBJ2-1 | TRBV27 | TRBD2 | NA | TGTGCCAGCAGTCTCACTAGCGGGGGGGCCTATGAGCAGTTCTTC | CASSLTSGGAYEQFF
TRBJ2-7 | TRBV28 | NA | NA | TGTGCCAGCAGTTTACTTGACAGCCCCTCGGAGCAGTACTTC | CASSLLDSPSEQYF
TRBJ1-5 | TRBV27 | TRBD1 | once | TGTGCCAGCAGCCCTAGACAGGGGGTCAATCAGCCCCAGCATTTT | CASSPRQGVNQPQHF
TRBJ1-1 | TRBV7-2 | NA | once | TGTGCCAGTCGAGACACCGTGCGCACTGAAGCTTTCTTT | CASRDTVRTEAFF
TRBJ2-7 | TRBV11-2 | TRBD1 | NA | TGTGCCAGCAGACAACCCGGGACAGGGGGCTACGAGCAGTACTTC | CASRQPGTGGYEQYF
TRBJ1-2 | TRBV18 | TRBD1 | NA | TGTGCCAGCTCACGGGACAGAGCAAACTATGGCTACACCTTC | CASSRDRANYGYTF
TRBJ2-3 | TRBV7-2 | NA | NA | TGTGCCAGCAGCTGGCAGGGCGGTGGGACAGATACGCAGTATTTT | CASSWQGGGTDTQYF
TRBJ2-7 | TRBV20-1 | NA | NA | TGCAGTGCCAGCTACGAGCAGTACTTC | CSASYEQYF
TRBJ2-1 | TRBV2 | TRBD2 | once | TGTGCCAGCAAGTCGCGGGAGTGGTCCTACAATGAGCAGTTCTTC | CASKSREWSYNEQFF
TRBJ1-2 | TRBV29-1 | TRBD1 | NA | TGCAGCGTTGAAGCGAGATCCCGACAGGGGGCCCGTGTCTATGGCTACACCTTC | CSVEARSRQGARVYGYTF
TRBJ1-1 | TRBV20-1 | NA | few | TGCAGTCTTCGGGATGGCACTGAAGCTTTCTTT | CSLRDGTEAFF
TRBJ1-2 | TRBV6-5 | TRBD1 | NA | TGTGCCAGCAGTTACGCCGCCGGGACAGGGGACTATGGCTACACCTTC | CASSYAAGTGDYGYTF
TRBJ2-1 | TRBV3-1/TRBV3-2 | NA | NA | TGTGCCAGCAGCCGTATAGCGGATGAGCAGTTCTTC | CASSRIADEQFF
TRBJ1-1 | TRBV20-1 | NA | NA | TGCAGTGCTAGTGGGTCGGTGAACACTGAAGCTTTCTTT | CSASGSVNTEAFF
TRBJ2-2 | TRBV4-2 | NA | once | TGTGCCAGCGGCAGTTTTGGGGGGACCGGGGAGCTGTTTTTT | CASGSFGGTGELFF
TRBJ2-1 | TRBV11-2 | NA | NA | TGTGCCAGCAGCTTAATTAGCCCCAGGGGGGCAGCCAACAATGAGCAGTTCTTC | CASSLISPRGAANNEQFF
TRBJ1-1 | TRBV10-3 | TRBD1 | NA | TGTGCCATCAGTGCCCGGGACAGGGGAGTGGAGCAGACTGAAGCTTTCTTT | CAISARDRGVEQTEAFF
TRBJ1-2 | TRBV5-1 | TRBD1 | NA | TGCGCCAGCAGCTTGCTCCCGGACAGGGCCGATGGCTACACCTTC | CASSLLPDRADGYTF
TRBJ1-4 | TRBV18 | TRBD1 | NA | TGTGCCAGCTCAACTTCGGGACAGGGGGGTGAAAAACTGTTTTTT | CASSTSGQGGEKLFF
TRBJ2-7 | TRBV27 | TRBD1 | NA | TGTGCCAGCAGTCGGACCGGGACAGGGATTCGCGAGCAGTACTTC | CASSRTGTGIREQYF
TRBJ2-5 | TRBV12-3/TRBV12-4 | NA | NA | TGTGCCAGCAGTTTCGTAGAGACCCAGTACTTC | CASSFVETQYF
TRBJ1-2 | TRBV6-1 | NA | NA | TGTGCCAGCAGTGAAGGAGGGGGTGGCTACACCTTC | CASSEGGGGYTF
TRBJ2-3 | TRBV11-3 | TRBD2 | NA | TGTGCCAGCAGCCCCGCGGGGGGGCGTGCCACAGATACGCAGTATTTT | CASSPAGGRATDTQYF
TRBJ1-4 | TRBV6-6 | NA | NA | TGTGCCAGCAGAGAACAGGGAGTTCTGGGAAAACTGTTTTTT | CASREQGVLGKLFF
TRBJ2-1 | TRBV11-2 | NA | NA | TGTGCCAGCAGTCGGACACCCTGGGGTGAGCAGTTCTTC | CASSRTPWGEQFF
TRBJ2-2 | TRBV6-2/TRBV6-3 | NA | few | TGTGCCAGCAGCCCAACAGGGTTGTTCGGGGAGCTGTTTTTT | CASSPTGLFGELFF